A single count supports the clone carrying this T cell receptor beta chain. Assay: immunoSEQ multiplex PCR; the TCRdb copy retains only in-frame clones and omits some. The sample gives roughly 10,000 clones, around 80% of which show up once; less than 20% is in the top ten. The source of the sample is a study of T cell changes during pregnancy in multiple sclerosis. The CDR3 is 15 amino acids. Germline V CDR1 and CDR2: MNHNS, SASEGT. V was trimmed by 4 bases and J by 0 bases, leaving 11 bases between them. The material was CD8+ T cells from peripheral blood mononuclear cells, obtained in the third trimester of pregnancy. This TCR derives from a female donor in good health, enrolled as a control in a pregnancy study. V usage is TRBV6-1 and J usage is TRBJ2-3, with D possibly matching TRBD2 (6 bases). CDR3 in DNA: TGTGCCAGCAGTGTAGGGGCGGGGAGCACAGATACGCAGTATTTT. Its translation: CASSVGAGSTDTQYF.